This TCR beta chain was recovered during a study of identical twins. Findings of the study overall: Its conclusions, products of cross-sectional statistical analysis, did not come from following the same donors.

TCRdb re-called the 5' RACE reads with MiXCR, one entry per CDR3 protein. The table has hundreds of thousands of distinct CDR3 sequences, approximately 22% seen once; the top ten hold 4% to 5.5%. The germline V gene has CDR1 LNHDA and CDR2 SQIVND (reference sequence). The CDR3 is made up of 14 amino acids. Trimming removed 5 bases at V and 0 bases at J, with 5 bases between. Details on this clonotype: Its antigen is unknown.

This same sample was also part of a study on T cells expressing NK-cell markers. From that second work: Once again these clonotypes came out on top in the CD3+CD56-NKG2C+ fraction of a few donors.

This rearrangement joins TRBV19 to TRBJ2-6, with D hard to call. This receptor was identified in a woman younger than 30 in good health. The specimen was PBMCs. CDR3 in DNA: TGTGCCAGTAGTCGGACCTCTGGGGCCAACGTCCTGACTTTC. Protein product: CASSRTSGANVLTF.